What follows describes a single TCR beta chain. Its antigen is not known. The CDR3 loop spans 17 amino acids. Trimming removed 0 bases from V and 1 base from J; junction bases left unmatched: 3. The germline gives CDR1 SGHDT, CDR2 YYEEEE. The data were taken from a study of cytomegalovirus exposure and HLA in healthy donors. Study findings and constraints: TCR beta chains numbering under 200 were designated cytomegalovirus-associated. A few CMV-associated chains were confirmed in vitro to be specific for CMV antigens.

TCRdb's copy holds only in-frame clones and misses some; the assay was immunoSEQ multiplex PCR. The sample shows under 400,000 clones, about nine tenths of them seen only once. The sample comprised PBMCs. This TCR came from a woman in her late teens or twenties in good health and CMV-seronegative. The genes are TRBV5-6 and TRBJ1-6, with 8 bases aligning to TRBD1. CDR3 DNA sequence: TGTGCCAGCAGCTTGGCTCAGGGGGCGTCCTATAATTCACCCCTCCACTTT. Encoded protein: CASSLAQGASYNSPLHF.